Following are 4 T cell receptor beta chains from one sample sequenced in a study of blood T cell repertoires in COVID-19. TCRdb's table, derived via immunoSEQ multiplex PCR, lists solely in-frame clones and lacks some. The sample holds 100,000 to 150,000 clones, about 77% seen once. Sample: peripheral blood. These receptors all stem from a human donor in a cohort sampled during active COVID-19.

This chain connects TRBV6-1 to TRBJ1-5; 7 bases fit TRBD1. Germline loops: CDR1 MNHNS, CDR2 SASEGT. Germline trimming cut 2 bases from V and 6 bases from J; bases unmatched to any gene: 4. The CDR3 consists of 14 residues. The CDR3 is CASSENRGGQPQHF. The CDR3 coding sequence is TGTGCCAGCAGTGAAAACAGGGGAGGTCAGCCCCAGCATTTT.

Only one count was recorded for this clone. The chain carries TRBV25-1 and TRBJ2-1, with TRBD1 matching 7 bases. The germline CDR1 and CDR2 sequences are MGHDK and SYGVNS. V trimming: 6 bases; J trimming: 4 bases; junction bases outside the gene matches: 3. The CDR3 length is 13 residues. The CDR3 reads CASRGTDYNEQFF. The CDR3 nucleotides read TGTGCCAGCAGGGGGACAGATTACAATGAGCAGTTCTTC.

This clone was counted a few times. The chain is built from TRBV28 and TRBJ2-1; 9 nucleotides align to TRBD2. Germline CDR1 MDHEN, CDR2 SYDVKM. The CDR3 extends over 18 amino acids. J lost 4 bases, V lost 6 bases, and 16 bases had no gene match. CDR3 DNA: TGTGCCAGCAGGCTCGCTTCGGTATCTAGCGGGATGTACAATGAGCAGTTCTTC. Encoded protein: CASRLASVSSGMYNEQFF.

The genes are TRBV30 and TRBJ2-1; 8 positions match TRBD1. CDR3 size: 16 residues. CDR1 and CDR2 from the germline V gene are GTSNPN and SVGIG (reference sequence). V lost 4 bases and J lost 0; bases outside the gene matches: 8. The CDR3 loop reads CAWKSRTGSSYNEQFF. CDR3 DNA sequence: TGTGCCTGGAAATCAAGGACAGGGAGCTCCTACAATGAGCAGTTCTTC.